These 5 T cell receptor beta chains came from one sample sequenced in a study of blood T cells in healthy people across ages. A second PCR, run for about 7 to 11 cycles, used a sample-barcoded 5' primer plus a J-beta primer mix. Each CDR3 protein gets one entry after TCRdb re-called the 5' RACE reads with MiXCR. The sample includes more than 900,000 distinct CDR3 sequences, 25% to 30% of them seen just once. These records were also assigned to another study, of T cells of mothers and their children.

The sequenced material came from blood. These receptors came from a woman in her 40s in good health.

A note on this clonotype: With a much larger clone just one base away, this may be a read error. CDR3 sequence: CSARGHSKQPQHF. The CDR3, as DNA: TGCAGTGCTAGAGGACATAGCAAGCAGCCCCAGCATTTT. V and J are TRBV20-1 and TRBJ1-5, with no clear D. The CDR3 is made up of 13 amino acids. CDR1 is DFQATT, CDR2 SNEGSKA, per germline (reference sequence).

As to this clonotype: A read error may explain this, as a much larger clone is one base away. This chain connects TRBV27 to TRBJ2-1; tentatively, D is TRBD1 (5 bases). The CDR3 is 14 amino acids. Trimming cost V 11 bases and J 3 bases, with 17 bases left between them. CDR1 and CDR2 from the germline V gene are MNHEY and SMNVEV (reference sequence). The CDR3 region is CACSTPDNYNEQFF. In DNA form, the CDR3 reads TGTGCCTGCTCAACCCCGGACAACTACAATGAGCAGTTCTTC.

This clonotype appeared a few times. This could be a read error, since a much larger clone is one nucleotide away. V and J are TRBV2 and TRBJ2-4; D assignment may be TRBD1 or TRBD2 (5 bases each). The germline V and J ends were trimmed by 6 bases and 13 bases, with 22 bases remaining between them. Looked up from germline, CDR1 is SNHLY and CDR2 is FYNNEI. The CDR3 loop spans 14 amino acids. Here the CDR3 DNA reads TGTGCCAGCAGCGGGACGGACTCCTACAATGAGCAGTACTTC. Amino acids: CASSGTDSYNEQYF.

The CDR3 loop reads CSAPIRDRGRSGANVLTF. DNA of the CDR3: TGCAGTGCCCCGATCAGAGACAGGGGAAGGTCCGGGGCCAACGTCCTGACTTTC. This chain uses TRBV20-1 with TRBJ2-6, with 8 nucleotides matching TRBD1. The V and J ends lost 6 bases and 4 bases, in that order; junction bases with no gene match: 17. The length of the CDR3 is 18 residues. Germline CDR1 DFQATT, CDR2 SNEGSKA (reference sequence).

On this clonotype: One end of the junction is discordant with germline, which a read error may explain. In nucleotides, the CDR3 is TGTGCCGGCAGCTTAGCTCGGGCGTTGAGCACTGAAGCTTTCTTT. This sequence encodes CAGSLARALSTEAFF. This chain joins TRBV7-9 and TRBJ1-1; D remains ambiguous. The CDR3 is made up of 15 amino acids. Per germline, CDR1 SEHNR and CDR2 FQNEAQ (reference sequence).